This TCR beta chain was identified during a study of T cell responses to AZD1222 COVID-19 vaccine. The germline V gene has CDR1 MRHNA and CDR2 SNTAGT. V dropped 3 bases and J dropped 4 bases, with 14 bases sitting between them. The CDR3 length is 15 residues. Measured with immunoSEQ multiplex PCR; TCRdb has only the in-frame clones, and not every one. The data show approximately 98,000 clones, roughly 84% seen once. Whole-study results and caveats: An increase in Spike-specific TCR breadth and depth was observed after two AZD1222 doses.

Turning to this clone: As yet, its antigen is unknown.

The material sequenced was peripheral blood, taken on day 0 of AZD1222 vaccination. The receptor comes from an adult in good health. V and J are TRBV6-4 and TRBJ2-3; D gene uncertain. CDR3 bases: TGTGCCAGCAGTGAAAATAGTCGAAGGGCAGATACGCAGTATTTT. This gives the protein CASSENSRRADTQYF.